This T cell receptor beta chain was sequenced in a study of T cells in Graves' hyperthyroidism and ophthalmopathy. Study conclusions and caveats: Using 13 V-J features, a model discriminated ophthalmopathy from stable hyperthyroidism. In validation, the model predicted ophthalmopathy. These predictions came a median approximately 5.9 months before onset.

Comments on this clonotype: The antigen is not known.

The CDR3 is 14 residues long. V lost 2 bases and J lost 5, with 13 bases in between. Germline V gene data show CDR1 as SGHRS and CDR2 as YFSETQ. Researchers took RNA transcripts and amplified the TCR beta CDR3 regions from them. An initial round of RT-PCR targeting the TCR CDR3 relied on the HTBI primer set. Via MiXCR, TCRdb re-called the multiplex PCR reads, giving one row per CDR3 protein. The sample carries roughly 380,000 distinct CDR3 sequences, 15% to 20% recorded once. The source material was blood. This clonotype was obtained from a woman aged 18-35 years with Graves' hyperthyroidism. This chain uses TRBV5-1 with TRBJ1-1; D is undetermined. CDR3 region: CASSFGILKTEAFF. Here the CDR3 DNA reads TGCGCCAGCAGCTTCGGGATTCTAAAAACTGAAGCTTTCTTT.